This TCR beta chain is drawn from a study of beta chain features in type 1 diabetes. General study results and limits: For cells with high TCR expression, cDNA sequencing could yield over-representation. Healthy donors had naive, central memory and Treg TCRB repertoires that appeared less similar than those seen among patients. People with Type 1 diabetes carried modestly yet significantly shorter TCRB CDR3s in all four CD4+ subsets.

Reverse transcribing all isolated RNA meant expressed TCRB transcripts were sequenced. Data came from immunoSEQ multiplex PCR; TCRdb stores just in-frame clones and leaves some out. The sample holds about 400,000 clones, about 12% seen once. This clone came up a few times. Its antigen remains unidentified. The authors obtained over 95% purity in all sorted populations. Trimming stripped 3 bases from V and 1 base from J, with 11 bases between. This CDR3 has 15 residues. Germline loops: CDR1 SGHTA, CDR2 FQGTGA. This chain links TRBV7-3 with TRBJ2-3; the D gene is possibly TRBD2 (5 bases). This receptor was obtained from a man aged 18 to 29 in good health. The sample comprised naive CD4+ T cells from blood. DNA for the CDR3: TGTGCCAGCAGCTTCTCCCACGGGGGCACAGATACGCAGTATTTT. As protein: CASSFSHGGTDTQYF. Full variable domain (outside the CDR3, taken from reference TRBV7-3 and TRBJ2-3): GAGVSQTPSNKVTEKGKYVELRCDPISGHTALYWYRQSLGQGPEFLIYFQGTGAADDSGLPNDRFFAVRPEGSVSTLKIQRTERGDSAVYLCASSFSHGGTDTQYFGPGTRLTVL.